This T cell receptor (beta chain) comes out of a study of regulatory T cells in long-lasting Graves disease. Time point given: newly diagnosed GD, antithyroid drugs for less than 3 months. Scientists built the TCR library using RNA that was extracted from PBMCs. It was an endocrinology department in Xi'an, China, that provided the patients. General study results and limits: For persistent Graves' patients, TCR diversity was lower than for newly diagnosed ones.

Arm-PCR of CDR3 regions with iRepertoire HTBI primers generated TCR beta libraries. In the study's own analysis: Identified segments across samples numbered roughly 60 TRBV and 14 to 15 TRBJ. TCRdb independently ran MiXCR on the multiplex PCR reads; one entry per CDR3 protein. These V and J calls derive from TCRdb rather than the authors' analysis. The data hold about 540,000 distinct CDR3 sequences, with about 14% observed a single time. Trimming cost V 4 bases and J 5 bases, with 7 bases left between them. Germline CDR1 and CDR2: KGHDR and SFDVKD. CDR3 length: 13 residues. Comment on this clonotype: The antigen is not known.

The data also belong to a second study, concerning T cells in Graves' hyperthyroidism and ophthalmopathy. According to that study: HTBI primers drove first-round RT-PCR of the TCR CDR3.

The chain is built from TRBV24-1 and TRBJ2-2; D is unclear. The sequence derives from a man younger than 40 with Graves disease. Sample: peripheral blood mononuclear cells (PBMCs), taken at new diagnosis, from a patient treated with antithyroid drugs. This CDR3 is CATSEFRTGELFF. For the CDR3, the DNA is TGTGCCACCAGTGAGTTTCGAACCGGGGAGCTGTTTTTT.